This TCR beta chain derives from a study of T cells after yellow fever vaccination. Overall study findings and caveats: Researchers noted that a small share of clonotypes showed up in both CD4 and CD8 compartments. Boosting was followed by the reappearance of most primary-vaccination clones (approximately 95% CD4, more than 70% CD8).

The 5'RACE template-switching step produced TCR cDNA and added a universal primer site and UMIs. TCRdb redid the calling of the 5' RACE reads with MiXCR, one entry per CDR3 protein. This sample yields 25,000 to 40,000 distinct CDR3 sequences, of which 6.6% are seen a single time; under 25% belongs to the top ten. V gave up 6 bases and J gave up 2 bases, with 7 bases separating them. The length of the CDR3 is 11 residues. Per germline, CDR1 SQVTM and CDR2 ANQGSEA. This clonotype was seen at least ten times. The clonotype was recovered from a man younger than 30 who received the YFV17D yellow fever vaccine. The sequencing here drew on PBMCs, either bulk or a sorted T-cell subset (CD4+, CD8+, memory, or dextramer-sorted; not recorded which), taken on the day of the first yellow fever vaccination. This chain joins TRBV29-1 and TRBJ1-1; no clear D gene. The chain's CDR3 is CSVGRNTEAFF. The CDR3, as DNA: TGCAGCGTCGGTAGAAACACTGAAGCTTTCTTT.